This T cell receptor (beta chain) originates from a study of shared clonotypes between healthy human individuals. Original methodology: Junction-only immunoSEQ data arrived without quality scores, meaning filtering differed. The protocol was immunoSEQ multiplex PCR, while the TCRdb copy is restricted to in-frame clones and leaves out a portion. V and J calls and clone size follow that table, whereas D and trimming were derived from the DNA. This sample yields hundreds of thousands of clones, of which just over 90% are seen a single time; about 24% belongs to the top ten. On this clone itself: What it recognizes is unknown.

Study observations and caveats: Shared clonotypes: approximately 4.5% naive CD4, around 3.7% naive CD8, 2.3% memory CD4, approximately 0.37% memory CD8. Generally, naive subsets (rather than memory subsets) showed larger estimated richness. Clonotypes shared by all four sorted-subset donors had higher generation probabilities than non-shared clonotypes.

Germline V gives CDR1 MNHNS, CDR2 SASEGT. The CDR3 loop spans 13 amino acids. CD8 cells classed as naive were CD45RO-negative and positively selected for CCR7, excluding terminally differentiated effector memory CD45RA+ cells. The clonotype was recovered from a man under 40 in good health. The chain has TRBV6-1 and TRBJ1-1; D perhaps matches TRBD1 (5 bases). The specimen was naive CD8+ T cells sorted from blood. The CDR3 loop reads CAVGPGGWTEAFF. CDR3 sequence (DNA): TGTGCAGTTGGGCCGGGGGGGTGGACTGAAGCTTTCTTT.